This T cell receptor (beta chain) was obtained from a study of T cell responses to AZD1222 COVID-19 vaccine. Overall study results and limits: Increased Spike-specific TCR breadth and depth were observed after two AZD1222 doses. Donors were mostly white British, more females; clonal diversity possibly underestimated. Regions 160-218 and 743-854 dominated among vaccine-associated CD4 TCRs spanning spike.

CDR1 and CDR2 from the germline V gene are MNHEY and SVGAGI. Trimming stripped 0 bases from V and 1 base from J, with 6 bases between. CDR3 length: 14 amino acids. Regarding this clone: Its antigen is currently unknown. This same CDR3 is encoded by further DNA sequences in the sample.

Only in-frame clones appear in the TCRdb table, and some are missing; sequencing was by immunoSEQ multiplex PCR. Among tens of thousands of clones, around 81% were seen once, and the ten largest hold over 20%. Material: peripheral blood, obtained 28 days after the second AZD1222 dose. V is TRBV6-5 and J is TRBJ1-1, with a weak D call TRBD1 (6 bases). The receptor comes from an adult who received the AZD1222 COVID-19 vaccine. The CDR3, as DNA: TGTGCCAGCAGTTACTCGGGGGCGAACACTGAAGCTTTCTTT. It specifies CASSYSGANTEAFF.